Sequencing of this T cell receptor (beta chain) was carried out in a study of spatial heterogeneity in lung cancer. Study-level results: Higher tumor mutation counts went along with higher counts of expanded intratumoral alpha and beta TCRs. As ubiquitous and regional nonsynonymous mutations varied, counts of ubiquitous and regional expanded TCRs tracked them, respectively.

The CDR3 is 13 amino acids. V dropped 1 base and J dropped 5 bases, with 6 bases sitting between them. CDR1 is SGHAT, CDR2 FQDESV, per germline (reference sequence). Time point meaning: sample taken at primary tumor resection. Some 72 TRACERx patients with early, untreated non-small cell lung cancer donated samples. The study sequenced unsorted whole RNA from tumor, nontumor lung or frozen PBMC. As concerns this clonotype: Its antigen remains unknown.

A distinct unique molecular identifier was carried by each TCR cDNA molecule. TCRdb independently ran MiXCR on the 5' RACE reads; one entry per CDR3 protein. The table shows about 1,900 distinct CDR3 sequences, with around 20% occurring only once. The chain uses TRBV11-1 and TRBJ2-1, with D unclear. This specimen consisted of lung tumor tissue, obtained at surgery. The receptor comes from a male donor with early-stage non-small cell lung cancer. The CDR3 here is CASSLDWDNEQFF. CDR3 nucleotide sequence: TGTGCCAGCAGCTTAGATTGGGACAATGAGCAGTTCTTC. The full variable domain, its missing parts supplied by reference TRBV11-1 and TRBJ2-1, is EAEVAQSPRYKITEKSQAVAFWCDPISGHATLYWYRQILGQGPELLVQFQDESVVDDSQLPKDRFSAERLKGVDSTLKIQPAELGDSAMYLCASSLDWDNEQFFGPGTRLTVL.